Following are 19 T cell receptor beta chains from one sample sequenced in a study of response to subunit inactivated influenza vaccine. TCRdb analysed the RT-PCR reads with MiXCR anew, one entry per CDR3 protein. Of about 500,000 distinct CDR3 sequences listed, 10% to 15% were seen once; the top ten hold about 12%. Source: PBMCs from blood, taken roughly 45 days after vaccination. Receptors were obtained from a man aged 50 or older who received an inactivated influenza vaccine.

The chain's CDR3 is CASGLTPTRSYNEQFF. The CDR3 DNA follows: TGTGCCAGCGGATTGACACCCACCCGCTCCTACAATGAGCAGTTCTTC. This chain joins TRBV12-3 or TRBV12-4 and TRBJ2-1, with D uncertain. V shed 8 bases and J shed 0 bases, with 17 bases lying between them. The CDR3 runs to 16 residues.

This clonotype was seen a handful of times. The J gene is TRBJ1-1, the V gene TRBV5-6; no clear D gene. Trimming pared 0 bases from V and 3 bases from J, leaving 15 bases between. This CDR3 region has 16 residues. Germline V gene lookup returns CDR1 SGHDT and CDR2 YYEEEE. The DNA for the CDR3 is TGTGCCAGCAGCTTGGTTGGATTTACAGAGCACACTGAAGCTTTCTTT. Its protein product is CASSLVGFTEHTEAFF.

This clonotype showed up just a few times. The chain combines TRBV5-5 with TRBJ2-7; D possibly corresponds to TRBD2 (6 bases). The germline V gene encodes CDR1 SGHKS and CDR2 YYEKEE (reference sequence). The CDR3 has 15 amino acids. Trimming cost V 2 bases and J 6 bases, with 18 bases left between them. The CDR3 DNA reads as TGTGCCAGCAGCTTTTTCGTGCTAGCCGGGAGCGAGCAGTACTTC. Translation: CASSFFVLAGSEQYF.

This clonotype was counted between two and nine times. CDR3 region: CATSDYRGLVFF. The DNA of the CDR3 is TGTGCCACCAGTGACTACAGGGGATTGGTGTTTTTT. This chain joins TRBV24-1 and TRBJ1-4; 7 bases align to TRBD1. The CDR3 runs to 12 residues. Germline V gene sequence: CDR1 KGHDR, CDR2 SFDVKD. The V and J ends lost 4 bases and 15 bases, in that order; junction bases with no gene match: 7.

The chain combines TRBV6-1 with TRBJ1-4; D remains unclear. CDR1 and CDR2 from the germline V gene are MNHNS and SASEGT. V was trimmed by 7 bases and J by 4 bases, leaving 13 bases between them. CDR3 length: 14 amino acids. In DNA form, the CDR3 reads TGTGCCAGCAAGCCTCTCAGCATTAATGAAAAACTGTTTTTT. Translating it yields CASKPLSINEKLFF.

The DNA of the CDR3 is TGCAGTGCTAAGAAACCGACATTGGTAGCGGAGAATTCTAGCACAGATACGCAGTATTTT. Translating gives CSAKKPTLVAENSSTDTQYF. V and J are TRBV20-1 and TRBJ2-3; D is perhaps TRBD2 (6 bases). Germline loops: CDR1 DFQATT, CDR2 SNEGSKA (reference sequence). Trimming stripped 4 bases from V and 0 bases from J, with 29 bases between. This CDR3 has 20 residues.

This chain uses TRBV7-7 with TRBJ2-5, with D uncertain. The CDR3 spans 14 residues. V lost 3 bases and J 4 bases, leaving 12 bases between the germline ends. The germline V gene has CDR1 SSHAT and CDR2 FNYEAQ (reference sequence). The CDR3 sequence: CASSFGGVGETQYF. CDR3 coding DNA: TGTGCCAGCAGCTTCGGTGGGGTGGGAGAGACCCAGTACTTC.

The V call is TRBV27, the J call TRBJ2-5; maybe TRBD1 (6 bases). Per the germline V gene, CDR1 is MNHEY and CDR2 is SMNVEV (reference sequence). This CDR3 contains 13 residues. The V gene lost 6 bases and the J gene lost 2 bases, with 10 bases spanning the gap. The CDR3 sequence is CASSQQGQETQYF. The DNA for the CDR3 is TGTGCCAGCAGCCAACAGGGTCAAGAGACCCAGTACTTC.

The DNA for the CDR3 is TGTGCCACCAACCGGGACCGATCTTATAATTCACCCCTCCACTTT. It codes for CATNRDRSYNSPLHF. The V gene is TRBV15, the J gene TRBJ1-6; the D gene is possibly TRBD1 (5 bases). V gave up 7 bases and J gave up 4 bases, with 14 bases separating them. CDR1 and CDR2 (germline): LNHNV, YYDKDF (reference sequence). The CDR3 runs 15 residues.

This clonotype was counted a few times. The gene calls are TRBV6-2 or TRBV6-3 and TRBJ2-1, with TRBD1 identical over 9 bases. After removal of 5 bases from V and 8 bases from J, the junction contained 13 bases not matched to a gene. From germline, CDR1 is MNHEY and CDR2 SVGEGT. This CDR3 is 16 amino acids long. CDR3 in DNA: TGTGCCAGCAGTCGGTACCCACAGGGGGCCTTCGATGAGCAGTTCTTC. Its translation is CASSRYPQGAFDEQFF.

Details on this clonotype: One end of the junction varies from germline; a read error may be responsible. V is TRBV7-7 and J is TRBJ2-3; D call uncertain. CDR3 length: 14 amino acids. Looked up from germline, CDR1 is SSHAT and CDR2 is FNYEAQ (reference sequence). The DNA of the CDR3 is TGTGCTAGCAGCCCGACTTATGGTACAGATACGCAGTATTTT. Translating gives CASSPTYGTDTQYF.

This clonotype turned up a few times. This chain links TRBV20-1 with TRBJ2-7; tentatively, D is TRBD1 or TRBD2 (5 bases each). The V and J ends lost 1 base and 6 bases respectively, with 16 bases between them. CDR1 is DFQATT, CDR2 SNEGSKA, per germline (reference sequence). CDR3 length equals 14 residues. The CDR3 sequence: CSARGDAERGEQYF. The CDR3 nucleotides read TGCAGTGCTAGAGGGGACGCGGAAAGGGGCGAGCAGTACTTC.

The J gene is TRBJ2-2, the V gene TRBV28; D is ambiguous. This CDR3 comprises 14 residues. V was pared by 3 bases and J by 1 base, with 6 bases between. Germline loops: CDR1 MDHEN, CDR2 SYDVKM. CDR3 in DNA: TGTGCCAGCAGTTTTTGGGTGAACACCGGGGAGCTGTTTTTT. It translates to CASSFWVNTGELFF.

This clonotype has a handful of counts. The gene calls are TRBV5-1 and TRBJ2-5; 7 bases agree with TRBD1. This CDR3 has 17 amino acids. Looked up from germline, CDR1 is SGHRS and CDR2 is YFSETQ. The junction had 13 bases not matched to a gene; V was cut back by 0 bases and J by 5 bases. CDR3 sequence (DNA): TGCGCCAGCAGCTTGGGGTTTGGGACAGACTCGACGGAGACCCAGTACTTC. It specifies CASSLGFGTDSTETQYF.

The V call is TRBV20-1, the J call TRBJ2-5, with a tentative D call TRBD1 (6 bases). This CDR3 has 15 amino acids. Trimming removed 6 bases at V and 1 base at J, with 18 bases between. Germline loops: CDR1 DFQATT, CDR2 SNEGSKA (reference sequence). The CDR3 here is CSAPDSSRTQETQYF. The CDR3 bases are TGCAGTGCCCCGGACAGCTCCAGGACCCAAGAGACCCAGTACTTC.

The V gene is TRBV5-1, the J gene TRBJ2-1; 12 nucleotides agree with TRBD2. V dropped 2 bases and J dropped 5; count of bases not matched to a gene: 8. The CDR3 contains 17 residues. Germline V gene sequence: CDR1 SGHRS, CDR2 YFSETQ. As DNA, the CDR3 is TGCGCCAGCAGCTTTTTCTTGACTAGCGGGGGCCACAATGAGCAGTTCTTC. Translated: CASSFFLTSGGHNEQFF.

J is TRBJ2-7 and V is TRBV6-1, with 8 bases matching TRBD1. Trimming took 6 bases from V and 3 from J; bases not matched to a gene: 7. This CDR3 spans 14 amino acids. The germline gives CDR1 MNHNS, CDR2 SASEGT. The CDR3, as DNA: TGTGCCAGCAGAATTACGGGACAGGTCTACGAGCAGTACTTC. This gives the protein CASRITGQVYEQYF.

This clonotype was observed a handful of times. The CDR3 protein is CASSVRTAETQYF. CDR3 nucleotides: TGCGCCAGCAGTGTGAGGACGGCGGAGACCCAGTACTTC. The gene calls are TRBV10-1 and TRBJ2-5; no reliable D call. V was clipped by 4 bases and J by 5 bases, with 11 bases between them. The CDR3 contains 13 residues. Germline V gene data show CDR1 as WNHNN and CDR2 as SYGVQD (reference sequence).

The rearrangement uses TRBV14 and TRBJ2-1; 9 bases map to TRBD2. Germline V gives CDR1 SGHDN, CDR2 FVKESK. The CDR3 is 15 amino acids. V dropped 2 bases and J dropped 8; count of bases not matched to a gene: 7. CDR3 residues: CASSQFRGTSHEQFF. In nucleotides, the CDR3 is TGTGCCAGCAGCCAATTTCGGGGGACTAGCCATGAGCAGTTCTTC.